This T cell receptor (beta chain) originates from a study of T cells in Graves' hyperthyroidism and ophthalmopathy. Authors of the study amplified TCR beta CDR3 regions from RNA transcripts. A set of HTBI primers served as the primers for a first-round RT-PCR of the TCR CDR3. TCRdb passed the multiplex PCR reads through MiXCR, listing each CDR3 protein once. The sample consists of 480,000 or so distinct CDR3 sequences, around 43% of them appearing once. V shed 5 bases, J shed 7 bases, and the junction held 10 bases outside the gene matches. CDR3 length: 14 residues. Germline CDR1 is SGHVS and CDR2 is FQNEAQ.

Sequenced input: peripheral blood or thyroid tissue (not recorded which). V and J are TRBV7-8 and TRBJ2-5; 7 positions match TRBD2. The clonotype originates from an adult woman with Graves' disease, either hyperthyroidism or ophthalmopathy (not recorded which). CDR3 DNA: TGTGCCAGCAGCCTGACAACGGGAGGCGGGACCCAGTACTTC. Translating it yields CASSLTTGGGTQYF.